A selection of T cell receptor beta chains follows, all from one sample in a study of T cell changes during pregnancy in multiple sclerosis. Method: immunoSEQ multiplex PCR; TCRdb's copy keeps in-frame clones and lacks some. The top ten clones hold around 0.7% of a sample with over 60,000 clones, around 91% of them seen once. Here the sequenced sample was peripheral blood, taken in the third trimester of pregnancy. The receptors derive from a female donor in good health, enrolled as a control in a pregnancy study. Each CDR3 is given with its conserved first and last residue. Each record gives: V gene, D gene, clone size, J gene, CDR3 protein, CDR3 DNA. The D gene is left open where the match is weak. Size is omitted from some rows. Given values are once, few, many or a class for expanded clones.

TRBV9,-,-,TRBJ1-2,CASSVDRFYGYTF,TGTGCCAGCAGCGTAGACAGATTCTATGGCTACACCTTC
TRBV5-6,TRBD1,-,TRBJ2-1,CASSLLGDSSYNEQFF,TGTGCCAGCAGCCTTTTGGGGGACAGCTCCTACAATGAGCAGTTCTTC
TRBV4-3,-,-,TRBJ1-2,CASSRTTDSNYGYTF,TGCGCCAGCAGCCGAACCACCGACTCTAACTATGGCTACACCTTC
TRBV7-9,-,-,TRBJ2-2,CASSFGTSNTGELFF,TGTGCCAGCAGCTTCGGGACTTCGAACACCGGGGAGCTGTTTTTT
TRBV19,-,-,TRBJ1-1,CASSSTGNTEAFF,TGTGCCAGTAGTTCCACAGGTAACACTGAAGCTTTCTTT
TRBV4-1,-,-,TRBJ1-1,CASNLEDQRGTEAFF,TGCGCCAGCAACCTAGAGGATCAAAGGGGCACTGAAGCTTTCTTT
TRBV2,TRBD1,few,TRBJ1-3,CASSRQGFSGNTIYF,TGTGCCAGCAGCCGACAGGGTTTTTCTGGAAACACCATATATTTT
TRBV5-4,TRBD1,-,TRBJ1-1,CASSWDRDTEAFF,TGTGCCAGCAGTTGGGACAGGGACACTGAAGCTTTCTTT
TRBV6-1,-,-,TRBJ1-2,CASSEGTLVYGYTF,TGTGCCAGCAGTGAAGGGACTCTGGTCTATGGCTACACCTTC
TRBV9,-,-,TRBJ1-6,CASSVAVGNSPLHF,TGTGCCAGCAGCGTGGCGGTCGGAAATTCACCCCTCCACTTT
TRBV19,-,-,TRBJ2-7,CASRPEGGTFSYEQYF,TGTGCCAGTAGGCCCGAGGGCGGGACCTTCTCCTACGAGCAGTACTTC
TRBV6-5,-,-,TRBJ1-3,CASSYSPGKGYTIYF,TGTGCCAGCAGTTACAGTCCGGGGAAGGGTTACACCATATATTTT
TRBV2,TRBD2,-,TRBJ2-2,CASRRLAATGELFF,TGTGCCAGCAGACGACTAGCTGCCACCGGGGAGCTGTTTTTT
TRBV28,-,-,TRBJ2-4,CASSLYPSTSAKNIQYF,TGTGCCAGCAGTTTATATCCTAGCACCTCGGCCAAAAACATTCAGTACTTC
TRBV18,-,-,TRBJ1-1,CASSPMSRNTEAFF,TGTGCCAGCTCACCAATGTCCCGGAACACTGAAGCTTTCTTT
TRBV27,TRBD1,-,TRBJ1-5,CASSLREVGDRGGVSNQPQHF,TGTGCCAGCAGTTTAAGGGAAGTGGGGGACAGGGGGGGAGTGAGTAATCAGCCCCAGCATTTT
TRBV14,TRBD1,-,TRBJ1-1,CASSFTAGGTEAFF,TGTGCCAGCAGCTTCACTGCAGGGGGCACTGAAGCTTTCTTT
TRBV5-8,TRBD2,-,TRBJ2-3,CASSLGSASGAEGDTQYF,TGTGCCAGCAGCTTGGGAAGCGCTAGCGGGGCAGAGGGAGATACGCAGTATTTT
TRBV7-6,-,-,TRBJ1-1,CASSSGRENTEAFF,TGTGCCAGCAGCTCAGGACGGGAGAACACTGAAGCTTTCTTT
TRBV5-1,TRBD2,-,TRBJ2-3,CASSPHSGVTDTQYF,TGCGCCAGCAGCCCCCATAGCGGGGTCACAGATACGCAGTATTTT
TRBV5-1,-,-,TRBJ1-1,CASSLARDTEAFF,TGCGCCAGCAGCTTGGCGAGAGACACTGAAGCTTTCTTT
TRBV5-1,-,-,TRBJ2-3,CASSLLSGAVTDTQYF,TGCGCCAGCAGCTTGTTATCAGGGGCCGTCACAGATACGCAGTATTTT
TRBV27,TRBD2,-,TRBJ2-3,CASRAGLAGTVTDTQYF,TGTGCCAGCAGGGCGGGACTAGCGGGGACGGTCACAGATACGCAGTATTTT
TRBV7-2,TRBD1,-,TRBJ1-5,CASSSQGSANQPQHF,TGTGCCAGCAGCTCACAGGGGTCGGCCAATCAGCCCCAGCATTTT
TRBV5-1,TRBD1,-,TRBJ1-3,CASSSGREGGAGNTIYF,TGCGCCAGCAGCTCCGGCCGGGAAGGGGGCGCCGGAAACACCATATATTTT
TRBV6-5,-,-,TRBJ2-7,CASSWGREQYF,TGTGCCAGCAGTTGGGGGCGCGAGCAGTACTTC
TRBV5-4,-,-,TRBJ1-2,CASSPPGTRKLYGYTF,TGTGCCAGCAGCCCCCCCGGGACACGAAAACTCTATGGCTACACCTTC
TRBV27,-,-,TRBJ2-6,CASRDVGTGANVLTF,TGTGCCAGCAGGGACGTTGGGACAGGGGCCAACGTCCTGACTTTC
TRBV18,-,-,TRBJ1-3,CASSPPGGLGGNTIYF,TGTGCCAGCTCACCACCGGGCGGGCTCGGAGGAAACACCATATATTTT
TRBV6-4,TRBD2,-,TRBJ2-1,CARTNGTSRTSSYNEQFF,TGTGCCAGGACCAACGGGACTAGCCGAACTAGCTCCTACAATGAGCAGTTCTTC
TRBV20-1,-,once,TRBJ2-7,CSAPVRGEQYF,TGCAGTGCTCCGGTCAGAGGCGAGCAGTACTTC
TRBV6-1,-,-,TRBJ2-5,CASSARGGETQYF,TGTGCCAGCAGTGCCAGGGGTGGAGAGACCCAGTACTTC
TRBV9,-,-,TRBJ1-2,CASSVDHREGYTDGYTF,TGTGCCAGCAGCGTAGATCACAGGGAAGGGTATACTGATGGCTACACCTTC
TRBV7-6,TRBD2,-,TRBJ2-1,CASSLRYERGSSSYNEQFF,TGTGCCAGCAGCTTAAGATACGAGCGGGGGTCAAGCTCCTACAATGAGCAGTTCTTC
TRBV5-1,-,-,TRBJ1-1,CASSWGVREGRNTEAFF,TGCGCCAGCAGCTGGGGCGTCAGGGAGGGACGGAACACTGAAGCTTTCTTT
TRBV11-3,-,-,TRBJ2-3,CASSLGLTDTQYF,TGTGCCAGCAGCTTAGGCCTAACAGATACGCAGTATTTT
TRBV15,-,-,TRBJ2-7,CATSSQITYEQYF,TGTGCCACCAGCAGTCAGATTACCTACGAGCAGTACTTC
TRBV7-6,TRBD1,once,TRBJ2-5,CASSPGQLRGETQYF,TGTGCCAGCAGCCCGGGACAGTTGAGGGGGGAGACCCAGTACTTC
TRBV29-1,-,few,TRBJ1-1,CSVGEGGGTEAFF,TGCAGCGTCGGGGAGGGGGGGGGCACTGAAGCTTTCTTT
TRBV9,TRBD2,-,TRBJ2-3,CASSVLAGGNTDTQYF,TGTGCCAGCAGCGTCTTAGCGGGGGGCAACACAGATACGCAGTATTTT
TRBV10-1,TRBD1,-,TRBJ1-2,CASSAGGRSYTF,TGCGCCAGCAGTGCAGGGGGCCGCTCCTACACCTTC